This entry describes one T cell receptor (beta chain). The data were taken from a study of CD4 T cell repertoires in COVID-19. About the research overall: CFSE-low cells expanded roughly 11 days with IL-2, then restimulated with other coronavirus spikes.

Clones were sequenced by immunoSEQ multiplex PCR, and TCRdb holds only the in-frame ones, with some missing. The sample comprises some 71,000 clones, around 82% of which are singletons, and roughly 0.5% rests with the top ten. These patients had recovered from COVID-19 ranging mild to severe. These memory T cells were uncultured and sequenced directly after ex vivo isolation. Germline loops: CDR1 SGHTA, CDR2 FQGTGA. Trimming cost V 5 bases and J 3 bases, with 10 bases left between them. The CDR3 sequence is 13 residues long. This specimen was CD4+ T cells from peripheral blood, taken after recovery from COVID-19. This chain uses TRBV7-3 with TRBJ1-2; D might be TRBD1 (6 bases). This receptor was obtained from a human donor who had COVID-19. CDR3 sequence reads: CASSPQGDYGYTF. Written as DNA, the CDR3 is TGTGCCAGCAGCCCACAGGGTGACTATGGCTACACCTTC.